These 8 T cell receptor beta chains were sequenced from one sample in a study of molecular identifiers for immune sequencing clone quantification (dated by TCRdb to the late 2010s). Library preparation employed PCR. Data came from an Illumina HiSeq 4000. TCRdb redid the processing of the public reads, applying fastp at Q25 and MiXCR, and retained in-frame beta chains. Rows with one shared CDR3 protein collapse into an entry with the most common genes and DNA. The sample records 300,000 to 400,000 distinct CDR3 sequences, roughly 23% of which are singletons. Together, the top ten hold 0.81% of the sample. The sequenced sample was naive CD8+ T cells from blood, with Jurkat cell RNA spiked in. What this sample's cell subset or site label stands for: FACS-sorted CD8+CD4-CCR7+CD45RA+ naive T cells. These receptors were taken from a human donor in good health. Some libraries in this study had Jurkat cell RNA spiked in.

This clonotype was counted a few times. The chain joins TRBV12-3 or TRBV12-4 to TRBJ2-5, with D perhaps being TRBD1 or TRBD2 (6 bases each). The ends were cut back, 5 bases at V and 10 bases at J, with 20 bases in the middle. CDR3 size: 14 residues. CDR3 amino acids: CASSLGGPRGVQYF. The CDR3 coding sequence is TGTGCCAGCAGTCTGGGGGGCCCTAGGGGTGTCCAGTACTTC.

This clonotype was seen many times. This chain connects TRBV2 to TRBJ2-2; D unresolved. This CDR3 spans 13 amino acids. Trimming removed 7 bases at V and 0 bases at J, with 6 bases between. Germline V CDR1 and CDR2: SNHLY, FYNNEI. This chain's CDR3 is CASIRSNTGELFF. The CDR3 nucleotides read TGTGCCAGCATCAGGTCGAACACCGGGGAGCTGTTTTTT.

This clonotype was seen repeatedly, ten times or more. The V and J genes are TRBV6-5 and TRBJ2-7; TRBD1 might be the D (5 bases). V was cut by 0 bases and J by 6 bases, with 9 bases left in between. This CDR3 has 13 amino acids. Germline-derived CDR1 and CDR2 are MNHEY and SVGAGI. The CDR3 is CASSYSSTGEQYF. In nucleotides, the CDR3 is TGTGCCAGCAGTTACTCGAGTACAGGCGAGCAGTACTTC.

This clonotype turned up a few times. This chain joins TRBV9 and TRBJ2-7; perhaps D is TRBD1 or TRBD2 (5 bases each). Germline V gene lookup returns CDR1 SGDLS and CDR2 YYNGEE. This CDR3 spans 14 amino acids. V dropped 7 bases and J dropped 0 bases, with 14 bases sitting between them. CDR3 residues: CASAVTGTSYEQYF. CDR3 nucleotides: TGTGCCAGCGCCGTTACGGGGACCTCCTACGAGCAGTACTTC. The variable domain in full, completed from reference TRBV9 and TRBJ2-7, reads DSGVTQTPKHLITATGQRVTLRCSPRSGDLSVYWYQQSLDQGLQFLIQYYNGEERAKGNILERFSAQQFPDLHSELNLSSLELGDSALYFCASAVTGTSYEQYFGPGTRLTVT.

This clonotype was seen at least ten times. The chain couples TRBV7-8 to TRBJ1-6; 7 bases map to TRBD1. This CDR3 comprises 14 residues. V was pared by 6 bases and J by 10 bases, with 9 bases of the junction left unmatched. The germline CDR1 and CDR2 sequences are SGHVS and FQNEAQ. CDR3 sequence: CASSLTGLASPLHF. Written as DNA, the CDR3 is TGTGCCAGCAGTTTGACAGGGTTAGCATCACCCCTCCACTTT.

J is TRBJ1-4 and V is TRBV20-1; 9 nucleotides align to TRBD1. Germline CDR1 and CDR2: DFQATT and SNEGSKA (reference sequence). J lost 7 bases, V lost 2 bases, and 8 bases had no gene match. The CDR3 consists of 15 residues. The CDR3 DNA follows: TGCAGTGCTAGATCGAACAGGGGGCTGAGTGAAAAACTGTTTTTT. Translating it yields CSARSNRGLSEKLFF.

This clonotype has ten or more counts. It may be a read error: a sequence one base away is much more abundant. The chain carries TRBV5-4 and TRBJ2-7, with no clear D. The V gene lost 4 bases and the J gene lost 0 bases, with 8 bases spanning the gap. The CDR3 length is 13 residues. Germline V gives CDR1 SGHNT, CDR2 YYREEE (reference sequence). The CDR3 nucleotides are TGTGCCAGCAGCCTAGACATCTCCTACGAGCAGTACTTC. It translates to CASSLDISYEQYF.

Note on this clonotype: Since no conserved phenylalanine or tryptophan closes the CDR3, a read error is the likely cause. This chain links TRBV29-1 with TRBJ2-2; D not certain. The CDR3 is 13 residues long. The V and J ends lost 4 bases and 0 bases respectively, with 6 bases between them. Germline V gene data show CDR1 as SQVTM and CDR2 as ANQGSEA. This chain's CDR3 is CSVVSANTGELFL. Written as DNA, the CDR3 is TGCAGCGTTGTGTCCGCGAACACCGGGGAGCTGTTTCTT.